This TCR beta chain appears in the sequencing data of a study of blood T cell repertoires in COVID-19 (dated by TCRdb to 2020 to 2021). At the level of the whole study: Samples covering the acute and convalescent phases of COVID-19 were provided by collaborators in the United States, Italy and Spain. The repertoires were made available in a free public database intended to serve as a resource for research on the immune response to SARS-CoV-2. Sample metadata almost always included a de-identified subject ID, COVID-19 status, age in years and sex. Samples came from the ongoing ImmuneRACE study (first 160 participants) plus 1,254 subjects from 6 global collaborators. The prospective study material was composed of cDNA or gDNA derived from T cells, B-cell-depleted T cells, or PBMCs. HLA class I and class II types, where available, came from metadata supplied by the sample provider rather than from assay-based typing. The dataset comprised deeply sampled blood TCRbeta repertoires from subjects exposed to, actively infected with, or recovered from COVID-19.

The study at large found these results: Clinical and demographic metadata were provided uncurated, with the amount varying by source and participant.

The immunoSEQ Assay, a bias-controlled multiplex PCR, was used to amplify TCRbeta CDR3 regions from genomic DNA. The authors processed their data as follows. The number of nucleated cells in each sample was estimated from the amplification of reference gene primers within the assay. To quantify the absolute abundance of each unique TCRbeta CDR3 rearrangement, sequence reads were collapsed and filtered. For each sample, productive Simpson clonality was calculated as the square root of Simpson's diversity index across productive rearrangements. Imported from immuneACCESS, the table was reduced by TCRdb to in-frame sequences with V and J called. These copies leave out some clones; in studies compared against another copy, an unresolved V gene accounts for under half, and the cause of the remainder is not known. D and trimming come from the DNA, and the V and J calls and clone size come from that table. The sample records 60,000 or so clones, around 80% of which are singletons. Roughly 10% of the sample is taken by the ten largest.

In Seattle, one collaborating source enrolled patients while the infection was active and tracked those patients longitudinally over the course of disease. The collaborating institutions used their own protocols to collect whole blood in K2EDTA tubes. Collaborator samples were shipped for TCRbeta analysis as frozen whole blood, isolated PBMCs, or DNA extracted from either sample type. A remark on this clone: Its antigen is currently not known. The sample holds no much larger clone one base away, and base qualities are not on file.

The germline V gene yields SGHTS for CDR1 and YDEGEE for CDR2. The CDR3 goes from the cysteine to the phenylalanine over 15 residues. Left in the record is the CDR3 DNA by itself, 45 bases read in frame from the first base. V drops 0 bases and J drops 0 bases, leaving 10 bases in between. Sequenced input: peripheral blood. The sequence came from a young man with COVID-19, enrolled during active disease. The rearrangement joined TRBV5-8 to TRBJ2-7; the best D guess is TRBD1, with 5 bases matching. The CDR3 loop reads CASSLGQQVSYEQYF. The nucleotide sequence reads TGTGCCAGCAGCTTGGGACAGCAAGTCTCCTACGAGCAGTACTTC.